The rows below give T cell receptor beta chains drawn from one sample of a study of shared clonotypes between healthy human individuals. Sequencing was performed with immunoSEQ multiplex PCR; in TCRdb, only in-frame clones are kept and a portion is missing. The sample lists 1.5 million to 2.5 million clones; roughly 95% were seen once. Specimen: naive CD8+ T cells sorted from blood. The receptors shown here come from a man aged 18 to 29 in good health. Both conserved end residues are part of each CDR3. A D gene is named only where the DNA matches it firmly. Only part of the rows carry a size: once, few, many, or a class if the clone is expanded.

v_call	d_call	j_call	clone_size	cdr3_nt	cdr3_aa
TRBV28	TRBD1	TRBJ1-5	-	TGTGCCAGCAGTTCGGACAGGGAGGTACTTAGCAATCAGCCCCAGCATTTT	CASSSDREVLSNQPQHF
TRBV6-5	TRBD2	TRBJ2-1	-	TGTGCCAGCAGTCCTTTGGCGGGAGGGCCGTCAACGTTCTTC	CASSPLAGGPSTFF
TRBV18	TRBD1	TRBJ2-5	-	TGTGCCAGCTCCCCCGACAGGGAAGAGACCCAGTACTTC	CASSPDREETQYF
TRBV29-1	-	TRBJ1-4	-	TGCAGCGTTGGGGCAGGTTCTGAAAAACTGTTTTTT	CSVGAGSEKLFF
TRBV7-8	TRBD2	TRBJ2-5	-	TGTGCCAGCAGCCCCCTACTAGCGGGGCCCATCGACCTGTACCAAGAGACCCAGTACTTC	CASSPLLAGPIDLYQETQYF
TRBV6-1	TRBD2	TRBJ2-1	-	TGTGCCAGCAGTGACAAACTAGCGGGGGGCAATGAGCAGTTCTTC	CASSDKLAGGNEQFF
TRBV7-9	TRBD1	TRBJ1-3	-	TGTGCCAACGCGGACAGGGTCGTTGGAAACACCATATATTTT	CANADRVVGNTIYF
TRBV19	TRBD1	TRBJ2-5	-	TGTGCCAGTAGTACACTTGGGACAGCTCAAGAGACCCAGTACTTC	CASSTLGTAQETQYF
TRBV4-1	-	TRBJ2-7	-	TGCGCCAGCAGCCGAGGCGCGGGGTTGTTCGACGAGCAGTACTTC	CASSRGAGLFDEQYF
TRBV5-3	-	TRBJ1-2	-	TGTGCCAGAAGCTTGGGGGAGGACTACGGGGTCAACTATGGCTACACCTTC	CARSLGEDYGVNYGYTF
TRBV13	TRBD2	TRBJ2-7	-	TGTGCCAGCAGCCGGACTAGCGGGGGGACGCACTCCTACGAGCAGTACTTC	CASSRTSGGTHSYEQYF
TRBV7-9	-	TRBJ2-2	-	TGTGCCAGCAGCCATACCTTGTATGGAGTCGGCGGGGAGCTGTTTTTT	CASSHTLYGVGGELFF
TRBV7-9	TRBD2	TRBJ2-7	-	TGTGCCAGCAGTTTCGGGGGGGTCGAGCAGTACTTC	CASSFGGVEQYF
TRBV19	-	TRBJ1-1	once	TGTGCCAGTAGGGTGGAGGGTTTGAACACTGAAGCTTTCTTT	CASRVEGLNTEAFF
TRBV28	TRBD1	TRBJ2-5	once	TGTGCCAGCAGTCCCACAGGGGAGGAGACCCAGTACTTC	CASSPTGEETQYF
TRBV10-3	-	TRBJ2-5	-	TGTGCCATCAGTGACCCTACTACTACACCCTCCGGGGAGACCCAGTACTTC	CAISDPTTTPSGETQYF
TRBV29-1	-	TRBJ2-7	-	TGCAGCGTTTTCGGCGGCTCCAGCTCCTACGAGCAGTACTTC	CSVFGGSSSYEQYF
TRBV6-1	-	TRBJ2-7	-	TGTGCCAGCAGGACAGCCTACGAGCAGTACTTC	CASRTAYEQYF
TRBV13	TRBD1	TRBJ1-4	-	TGTGCCAGCAGCTCCGACAGGGGTTTCGGTGAAAAACTGTTTTTT	CASSSDRGFGEKLFF
TRBV27	TRBD1	TRBJ1-5	-	TGTGCCAGCAGTCCGTCACAGGGGGAGAGCAATCAGCCCCAGCATTTT	CASSPSQGESNQPQHF
TRBV5-1	-	TRBJ2-5	-	TGCGCCAGCAGACCCTCCGGGACACCCGGGGAGACCCAGTACTTC	CASRPSGTPGETQYF
TRBV5-1	TRBD1	TRBJ2-7	-	TGCGCCAGCAGCCACGGACAGGGGTACGAGCAGTACTTC	CASSHGQGYEQYF
TRBV4-1	-	TRBJ2-5	-	TGCGCCAGCAGCCAAGAACGGCGTGATCCGGGAGAGGAGACCCAGTACTTC	CASSQERRDPGEETQYF
TRBV27	TRBD2	TRBJ2-1	-	TGTGCCAGCAGTTTATCTGCGGGAGAAGTCTACAATGAGCAGTTCTTC	CASSLSAGEVYNEQFF
TRBV7-6	-	TRBJ1-1	-	TGTGCCAGCAGCCCGAAACAGGGAATCGAAGCTTTCTTT	CASSPKQGIEAFF
TRBV10-2	-	TRBJ1-2	-	TGCGCCAGCAGGGAGGTATGGACGTCAGGGTATGGCTACACCTTC	CASREVWTSGYGYTF
TRBV6-5	-	TRBJ2-7	-	TGTGCCAGCAGTTATACCGGGGGTTCCTACGAGCAGTACTTC	CASSYTGGSYEQYF
TRBV7-2	-	TRBJ2-7	once	TGTGCCAGCAGCTATACAGGATACGAGCAGTACTTC	CASSYTGYEQYF
TRBV9	TRBD1	TRBJ2-7	-	TGTGCCAGCAGCGTAGCAGGGGGACAGAACCCCCGCGAGCAGTACTTC	CASSVAGGQNPREQYF
TRBV10-3	TRBD2	TRBJ2-7	-	TGTGCCATCAGTGTTGGGGGGGGCTACGAGCAGTACTTC	CAISVGGGYEQYF
TRBV7-9	TRBD2	TRBJ2-2	-	TGTGCCAGCAGCCCCCTCAGCGGGAGAGGCACCGGGGAGCTGTTTTTT	CASSPLSGRGTGELFF
TRBV9	-	TRBJ2-3	-	TGTGCCAGCAGCGTAAATCCCCGAAGTCTTACAGATACGCAGTATTTT	CASSVNPRSLTDTQYF
TRBV11-3	-	TRBJ2-3	-	TGTGCCAGCAGCTTAGAAGACACAGATACGCAGTATTTT	CASSLEDTDTQYF
TRBV6-6	TRBD2	TRBJ2-3	once	TGTGCCAGCAGTTCACAGCGGGGACGCACAGATACGCAGTATTTT	CASSSQRGRTDTQYF
TRBV10-3	TRBD1	TRBJ1-5	-	TGTGCCATCAGTGGGGACAGGGGGGGACTTCAGCCCCAGCATTTT	CAISGDRGGLQPQHF
TRBV6-1	TRBD1	TRBJ1-2	-	TGTGCCAGCGGACCTCGGACAGGGGTTGACTATGGCTACACCTTC	CASGPRTGVDYGYTF
TRBV30	TRBD1	TRBJ2-1	-	TGTGCCTGGTATCCGGGACAGGGGCACAATGAGCAGTTCTTC	CAWYPGQGHNEQFF
TRBV15	-	TRBJ1-4	-	TGTGCCACCAGCAGAGAATGGAGGGTTGGTGAAAAACTGTTTTTT	CATSREWRVGEKLFF
TRBV7-9	-	TRBJ2-7	once	TGTGCCAGCAGCCCCGAGCGACAGACGTACGAGCAGTACTTC	CASSPERQTYEQYF
TRBV4-1	-	TRBJ1-1	-	TGCGCCAGCAGCCAAGTAACCAACACTGAAGCTTTCTTT	CASSQVTNTEAFF
TRBV7-9	TRBD1	TRBJ1-4	-	TGTGCCAGCAGTGGTTCAAGCCACGGGACAGATGAAAAACTGTTTTTT	CASSGSSHGTDEKLFF
TRBV7-2	TRBD2	TRBJ2-7	-	TGTGCCAGCAGCTTAGGGCCTAGCGGGGCCCCTTCCTACGAGCAGTACTTC	CASSLGPSGAPSYEQYF
TRBV27	TRBD1	TRBJ1-2	once	TGTGCCAGCAGTTATGGGACAGGGAATGGCTACACCTTC	CASSYGTGNGYTF
TRBV19	-	TRBJ1-5	-	TGTGCCAGTAGTTTGGGGTCCGACCAGCCCCAGCATTTT	CASSLGSDQPQHF
TRBV6-6	TRBD2	TRBJ2-5	once	TGTGCCAGCACCCATAGCGGGGGTCAAGAGACCCAGTACTTC	CASTHSGGQETQYF
TRBV7-9	TRBD2	TRBJ2-1	few	TGTGCCAGCCCCGGACTAGCGGGATACAATGAGCAGTTCTTC	CASPGLAGYNEQFF
TRBV7-2	TRBD1	TRBJ1-2	-	TGTGCCAGCAGGGCACCGGGACAGGGAGACGGCTACACCTTC	CASRAPGQGDGYTF
TRBV4-1	TRBD2	TRBJ2-1	-	TGCGCCAGCAGCGCTCGGGAACAGAGGAGCCTAGCGGGAGGGTTATATGAGCAGTTCTTC	CASSAREQRSLAGGLYEQFF
TRBV18	-	TRBJ2-3	-	TGTGCCAGCTCACCATTCTCCTTAGCGGATAGCACAGATACGCAGTATTTT	CASSPFSLADSTDTQYF
TRBV6-6	TRBD1	TRBJ2-1	-	TGTGCCAGCAACAGACCGGGACAGGGTGACAATGAGCAGTTCTTC	CASNRPGQGDNEQFF
TRBV5-5	-	TRBJ2-7	-	TGTGCCAGCAGCCCCCCTGATGTGTTAGCCCTCTCCGAGCAGTACTTC	CASSPPDVLALSEQYF
TRBV23-1	-	TRBJ2-3	-	TGCGCCAGCAGTCAAAACTCCAGGAATTCAGATACGCAGTATTTT	CASSQNSRNSDTQYF
TRBV9	-	TRBJ2-3	-	TGTGCCAGCAGCGTAGACGGGGGAACAGATACGCAGTATTTT	CASSVDGGTDTQYF
TRBV5-1	-	TRBJ1-3	-	TGCGCCAGCAGCTTACGGGGCCTAGGAGGAAACACCATATATTTT	CASSLRGLGGNTIYF
TRBV27	-	TRBJ2-1	-	TGTGCCAGCAGTTTAATCGGGACTCCCACTTACAATGAGCAGTTCTTC	CASSLIGTPTYNEQFF